This T cell receptor beta chain appears in the sequencing data of a study of CD8 T cells in Susac syndrome. Random hexamers were used to reverse transcribe the RNA input (about 0.5 to 1 ug). MiXCR, applied by TCRdb to the immunoSEQ multiplex PCR reads, yields one record per CDR3 protein. The table has more than 150,000 distinct CDR3 sequences, 92% seen once. The V and J ends lost 4 bases and 3 bases, in that order; junction bases with no gene match: 9. The CDR3 is made up of 14 amino acids. The germline gives CDR1 SQVTM, CDR2 ANQGSEA. The V gene is TRBV29-1, the J gene TRBJ2-7; TRBD2 matches at 7 bases. This TCR derives from a human donor in good health. The sequenced material came from CD4+ T cells from PBMCs. This chain's CDR3 is CSVGGEAGSYEQYF. CDR3 DNA sequence: TGCAGCGTTGGGGGGGAAGCGGGAAGCTACGAGCAGTACTTC.